The 11 T cell receptor beta chains listed next were all sequenced from one sample in a study. TCRdb independently ran MiXCR on the 5' RACE reads; one entry per CDR3 protein. This sample yields roughly 45,000 distinct CDR3 sequences, of which around 30% are seen a single time; 4% to 4.5% belongs to the top ten. The sequenced material came from tumor-infiltrating memory CD4+ T cells sorted from the breast tumor. The subset: memory CD4+ T cells, CD4+CD45RO+CD25-. The receptors stem from a female donor with breast cancer.

CDR3 coding DNA: TGTGCCAGCTCACCAACGAAGGACAACTATGGCTACACCTTC. Its protein is CASSPTKDNYGYTF. The rearrangement joins TRBV18 to TRBJ1-2; D gene ambiguous. CDR3 length: 14 residues. CDR1 and CDR2 from the germline V gene are KGHSH and LQKENI. V lost 2 bases, J lost 2 bases, and 9 bases lay in between. The whole variable domain, filled in from reference TRBV18 and TRBJ1-2, reads NAGVMQNPRHLVRRRGQEARLRCSPMKGHSHVYWYRQLPEEGLKFMVYLQKENIIDESGMPKERFSAEFPKEGPSILRIQQVVRGDSAAYFCASSPTKDNYGYTFGSGTRLTVV.

This clonotype appeared a few times. The rearrangement links TRBV6-2 or TRBV6-3 to TRBJ2-4, with 8 bases aligning to TRBD1. The length of the CDR3 is 15 residues. The germline V gene encodes CDR1 MNHEY and CDR2 SVGEGT. With 0 bases clipped from V and 9 bases from J, the junction kept 7 bases outside the gene matches. CDR3 DNA sequence: TGTGCCAGCAGTTACTCGTGGACAGGGAAGGGCATTCAGTACTTC. This codes for CASSYSWTGKGIQYF.

This clonotype came up a few times. The V call is TRBV9, the J call TRBJ2-7; D is perhaps TRBD1 (5 bases). Looked up from germline, CDR1 is SGDLS and CDR2 is YYNGEE. CDR3 length: 15 amino acids. Trimming took 3 bases from V and 3 from J, leaving 16 bases between them. The CDR3 sequence: CASSASSGPRYEQYF. The CDR3 DNA sequence: TGTGCCAGCAGCGCAAGCTCAGGGCCTCGCTACGAGCAGTACTTC.

The chain combines TRBV4-3 with TRBJ2-1; no firm D call. CDR3 length: 13 amino acids. Germline V CDR1 and CDR2: LGHNA, YSLEER. Trimming removed 4 bases from V and 9 bases from J, with 13 bases in between. This CDR3 is CASSRNFVTEQFF. The CDR3 DNA sequence: TGCGCCAGCAGCCGAAACTTCGTCACTGAGCAGTTCTTC.

This chain joins TRBV6-6 and TRBJ1-2; the D gene is possibly TRBD1 (5 bases). V was pared by 7 bases and J by 4 bases, with 25 bases between. The length of the CDR3 is 17 residues. Germline CDR1 is MNHNY and CDR2 is SVGAGI (reference sequence). CDR3: CASNLVRGEIFSYGYTF. The CDR3, as DNA: TGTGCCAGCAACCTCGTTCGGGGGGAGATTTTTTCCTATGGCTACACCTTC.

V gene TRBV27 combines with J gene TRBJ2-7; maybe TRBD1 (6 bases). The ends were cut back, 5 bases at V and 6 bases at J, with 20 bases in the middle. Looked up from germline, CDR1 is MNHEY and CDR2 is SMNVEV (reference sequence). The CDR3 is 15 residues long. The CDR3 is CASSPQLQGFVEQYF. In nucleotides, the CDR3 is TGTGCCAGCAGTCCACAATTACAGGGCTTTGTCGAGCAGTACTTC.

The sample holds many counts of this clonotype. This sequence joins TRBV6-1 and TRBJ2-7; D perhaps matches TRBD1 (6 bases). The CDR3 sequence is 14 residues long. Germline assignment: CDR1 MNHNS and CDR2 SASEGT. Trimming took off 2 bases at V and 1 base at J, with 9 bases between the two ends. The CDR3 region has the DNA TGTGCCAGCAGTGAACGGGACAAGTCCTACGAGCAGTACTTC. As protein: CASSERDKSYEQYF.

The V call is TRBV5-4, the J call TRBJ2-1; 7 nucleotides align to TRBD2. This CDR3 is built from 15 residues. V was pared by 2 bases and J by 3 bases, with 5 bases of the junction left unmatched. In germline, CDR1 is SGHNT, CDR2 YYREEE (reference sequence). CDR3 in amino acids: CASSLPSGLYNEQFF. The CDR3 nucleotides are TGTGCCAGCAGCTTACCTAGCGGTCTCTACAATGAGCAGTTCTTC.

J is TRBJ2-3 and V is TRBV20-1; 8 bases are shared with TRBD2. Per the germline V gene, CDR1 is DFQATT and CDR2 is SNEGSKA (reference sequence). This CDR3 is 15 amino acids long. V was clipped by 2 bases and J by 1 base; unmatched bases: 5. CDR3 residues: CSARKRGTRTDTQYF. In nucleotides, the CDR3 is TGCAGTGCTAGAAAGCGGGGGACTCGCACAGATACGCAGTATTTT.

This rearrangement joins TRBV5-1 to TRBJ2-3; D unclear. V dropped 4 bases and J dropped 2 bases, with 11 bases sitting between them. The CDR3 runs 14 residues. In germline, CDR1 is SGHRS, CDR2 YFSETQ. The CDR3 DNA sequence: TGCGCCAGCAGCAGTGGCCAGGTCACAGATACGCAGTATTTT. This sequence encodes CASSSGQVTDTQYF. Drawing the rest from reference TRBV5-1 and TRBJ2-3, the complete variable domain is KAGVTQTPRYLIKTRGQQVTLSCSPISGHRSVSWYQQTPGQGLQFLFEYFSETQRNKGNFPGRFSGRQFSNSRSEMNVSTLELGDSALYLCASSSGQVTDTQYFGPGTRLTVL.

J is TRBJ2-3 and V is TRBV24-1; TRBD2 matches at 9 bases. In germline, CDR1 is KGHDR, CDR2 SFDVKD. This CDR3 is 15 amino acids long. With V trimmed by 2 bases and J by 2 bases, 1 base remained unmatched. The DNA for the CDR3 is TGTGCCACCAGTGATTCTAGCGGGGCCACAGATACGCAGTATTTT. As protein: CATSDSSGATDTQYF.